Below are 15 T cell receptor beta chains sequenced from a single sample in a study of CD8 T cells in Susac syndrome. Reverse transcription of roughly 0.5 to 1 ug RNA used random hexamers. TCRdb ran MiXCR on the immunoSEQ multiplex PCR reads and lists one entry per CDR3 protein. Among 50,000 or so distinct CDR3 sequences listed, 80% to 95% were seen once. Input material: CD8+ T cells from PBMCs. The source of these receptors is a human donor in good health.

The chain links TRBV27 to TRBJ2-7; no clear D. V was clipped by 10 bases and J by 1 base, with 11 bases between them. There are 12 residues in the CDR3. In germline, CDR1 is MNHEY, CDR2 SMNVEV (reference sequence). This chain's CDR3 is CATATSSYEQYF. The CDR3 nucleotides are TGTGCCACCGCGACATCATCCTACGAGCAGTACTTC.

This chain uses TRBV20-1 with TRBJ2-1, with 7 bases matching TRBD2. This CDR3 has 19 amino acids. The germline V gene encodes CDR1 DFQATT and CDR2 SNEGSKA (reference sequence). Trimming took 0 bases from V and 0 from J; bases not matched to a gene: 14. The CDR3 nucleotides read TGCAGTGCTAGAGATGCCCCCGTGGTGGGGGAGGGCTCCTACAATGAGCAGTTCTTC. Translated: CSARDAPVVGEGSYNEQFF.

CDR3 in DNA: TGCGCCAGCAGCTGGTACGCGGGAGGGGAGGAGCAGTTCTTC. Its translation: CASSWYAGGEEQFF. The chain is built from TRBV5-1 and TRBJ2-1; 9 bases are a match to TRBD2. Trimming took 3 bases from V and 10 from J; bases not matched to a gene: 8. Germline-derived CDR1 and CDR2 are SGHRS and YFSETQ. There are 14 residues in the CDR3.

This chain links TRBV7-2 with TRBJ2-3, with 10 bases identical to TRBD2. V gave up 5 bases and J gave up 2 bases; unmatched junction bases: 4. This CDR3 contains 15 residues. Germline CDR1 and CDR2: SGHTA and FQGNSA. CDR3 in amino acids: CASSTLAGVTDTQYF. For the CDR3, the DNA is TGTGCCAGCAGCACCCTAGCGGGAGTCACAGATACGCAGTATTTT. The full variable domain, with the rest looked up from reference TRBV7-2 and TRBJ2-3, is GAGVSQSPSNKVTEKGKDVELRCDPISGHTALYWYRQSLGQGLEFLIYFQGNSAPDKSGLPSDRFSAERTGGSVSTLTIQRTQQEDSAVYLCASSTLAGVTDTQYFGPGTRLTVL.

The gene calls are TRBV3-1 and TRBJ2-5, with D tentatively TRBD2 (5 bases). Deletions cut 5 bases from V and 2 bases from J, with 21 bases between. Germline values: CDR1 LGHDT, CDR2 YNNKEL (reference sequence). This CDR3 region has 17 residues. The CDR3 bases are TGTGCCAGCAGCTCTCACCTCGAGCGGTTACTTCAAGAGACCCAGTACTTC. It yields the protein CASSSHLERLLQETQYF.

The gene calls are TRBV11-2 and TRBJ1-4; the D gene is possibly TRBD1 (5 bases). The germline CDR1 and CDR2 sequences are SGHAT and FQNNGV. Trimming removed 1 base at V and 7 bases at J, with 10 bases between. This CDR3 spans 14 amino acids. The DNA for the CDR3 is TGTGCCAGCAGCTTAGCCAGGGAGAGTGAAAAACTGTTTTTT. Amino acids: CASSLARESEKLFF.

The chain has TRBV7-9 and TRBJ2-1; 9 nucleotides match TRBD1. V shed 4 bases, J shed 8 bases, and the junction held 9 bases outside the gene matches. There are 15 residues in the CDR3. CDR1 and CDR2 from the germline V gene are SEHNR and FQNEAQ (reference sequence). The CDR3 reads CASSSDVDRGYEQFF. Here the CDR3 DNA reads TGTGCCAGCAGCTCAGATGTGGACAGGGGATATGAGCAGTTCTTC.

This CDR3 is CASSSGQTREAFF. CDR3 DNA: TGTGCCAGCAGTTCTGGACAGACCCGTGAAGCTTTCTTT. The chain uses TRBV27 and TRBJ1-1; the D gene is possibly TRBD1 (6 bases). The CDR3 is 13 amino acids. V gave up 4 bases and J gave up 7 bases, with 13 bases separating them. The germline V gene encodes CDR1 MNHEY and CDR2 SMNVEV (reference sequence).

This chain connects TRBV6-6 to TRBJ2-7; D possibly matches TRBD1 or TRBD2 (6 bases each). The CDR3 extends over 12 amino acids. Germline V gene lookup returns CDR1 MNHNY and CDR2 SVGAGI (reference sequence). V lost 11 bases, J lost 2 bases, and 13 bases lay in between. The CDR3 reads CAEGGHPYEQYF. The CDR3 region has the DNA TGTGCCGAAGGGGGGCATCCCTACGAGCAGTACTTC.

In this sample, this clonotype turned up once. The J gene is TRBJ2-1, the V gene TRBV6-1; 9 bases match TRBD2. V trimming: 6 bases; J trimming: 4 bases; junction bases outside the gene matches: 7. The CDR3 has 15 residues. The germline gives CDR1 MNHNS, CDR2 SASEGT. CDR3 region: CASSLAGEGYNEQFF. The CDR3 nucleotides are TGTGCCAGCAGCTTAGCGGGAGAGGGGTACAATGAGCAGTTCTTC.

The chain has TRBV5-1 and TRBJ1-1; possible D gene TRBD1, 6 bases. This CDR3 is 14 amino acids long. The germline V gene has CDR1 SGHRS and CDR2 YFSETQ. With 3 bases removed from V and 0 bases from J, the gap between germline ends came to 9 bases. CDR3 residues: CASSYGQLNTEAFF. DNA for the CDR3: TGCGCCAGCAGCTACGGACAGTTGAACACTGAAGCTTTCTTT.

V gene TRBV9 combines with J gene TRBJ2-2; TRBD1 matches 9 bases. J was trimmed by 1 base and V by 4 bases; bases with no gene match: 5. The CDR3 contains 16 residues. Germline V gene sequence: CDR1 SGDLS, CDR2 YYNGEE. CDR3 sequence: CASSTDRGRNTGELFF. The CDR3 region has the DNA TGTGCCAGCAGCACCGACAGGGGGAGGAACACCGGGGAGCTGTTTTTT.

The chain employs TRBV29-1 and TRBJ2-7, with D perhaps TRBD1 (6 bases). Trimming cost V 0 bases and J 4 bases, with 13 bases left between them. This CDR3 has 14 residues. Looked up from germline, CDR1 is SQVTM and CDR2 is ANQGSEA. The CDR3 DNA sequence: TGCAGCGTTGAAGAAGAGGGGGACCTTTACGAGCAGTACTTC. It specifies CSVEEEGDLYEQYF.

The CDR3, as DNA: TGCGCCAGCAGCCAAGTGTCCAGCGGGAGGGTCCATGAGCAGTTCTTC. Its translation is CASSQVSSGRVHEQFF. The chain combines TRBV4-1 with TRBJ2-1, with 10 nucleotides matching TRBD2. Germline CDR1 reads MGHRA; CDR2 reads YSYEKL. The length of the CDR3 is 16 residues. The V and J ends lost 1 base and 8 bases, in that order; junction bases with no gene match: 8.

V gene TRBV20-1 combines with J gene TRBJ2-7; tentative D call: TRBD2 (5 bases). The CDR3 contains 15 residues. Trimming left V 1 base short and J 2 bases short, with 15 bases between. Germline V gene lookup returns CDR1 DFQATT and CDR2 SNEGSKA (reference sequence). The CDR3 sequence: CSARGASGPTYEQYF. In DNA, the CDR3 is TGCAGTGCTAGAGGCGCCAGCGGCCCCACCTACGAGCAGTACTTC.